This T cell receptor (beta chain) was recorded in a study of T cells after yellow fever vaccination (dated by TCRdb to the late 2010s). Study-wide context: The SMART-Seq v4 Ultra Low Input RNA kit was used to prepare libraries from fractions with low cell numbers. To track T-cell clones before and after primary and booster YFV17D yellow fever vaccination, bulk TCR alpha and beta repertoires were sequenced longitudinally. Two healthy male donors, one aged 18 to 30 and one aged 30 to 40 years, made up the cohort. Blood samples were taken at several timepoints before and after primary and secondary immunization, and bulk PBMC replicates and cell subsets were isolated. What the study reported, not specific to this receptor: Computational filtering was needed because FACS-sorted repertoires could contain abundant contaminating clonotypes from the bulk population. Compared with the primary T-cell response, the secondary T-cell response was weaker but faster, peaking on day 5 rather than day 15. Most clones expanded after primary vaccination were re-detected after the booster (about 96% of CD4 and roughly 85% of CD8), suggesting broad memory maintenance. A small fraction of clonotypes showed up in both the CD4 and CD8 compartments, probably as a result of convergent recombination. Only a couple of donors were included in the study, so the extent to which the findings can be generalized is limited.

The listed sequencing device is Illumina NovaSeq 6000. TCR cDNA was synthesized by 5'RACE template switching, through which a universal primer site and unique molecular identifiers were introduced. Priming of cDNA synthesis was performed from both the TCR alpha and TCR beta constant segments. Libraries were amplified in two PCR steps, with sample barcodes and sequencing adapters added in the second step. Sequencing of the libraries was done on either Illumina HiSeq 2500 (2x100 bp) or NovaSeq (2x150 bp). From the authors' description of their analysis: MIGEC handled demultiplexing of reads and collapsing into UMI consensus sequences, while MiXCR performed V(D)J alignment. Vaccine-responding clonotypes were defined with edgeR using replicate PBMC samples, requiring FDR below 0.01 and a log2 fold change above 5 up to day 15. Each bulk clonotype was labeled CD4 or CD8 based on which sequenced repertoire, CD4 or CD8, contained the clonotype at higher abundance. Using fastp at Q25 and MiXCR, TCRdb reprocessed the public reads and kept productive beta chains. When rows share a CDR3 protein, they turn into one entry using the most common DNA and genes. These V and J calls are TCRdb output, not the study's own analysis. For this sample the table gives hundreds of thousands of distinct CDR3 sequences, of which around 4% were detected only once. The ten largest clonotypes hold 23% of the sample.

The meaning of the sample's treatment or condition label: live attenuated yellow fever vaccine strain. At each blood-draw timepoint, two biological replicates of bulk PBMCs were collected. A standard Ficoll-Paque protocol was used to isolate PBMCs from peripheral blood. RNA was extracted with TriZol from bulk PBMCs, CD4 and CD8 fractions, and dextramer-positive and dextramer-negative fractions. There are 18 amino acids in the CDR3, from cysteine to phenylalanine inclusive. Only the CDR3 DNA is retained, 54 bases long and in frame from the first base. The CDR1 and CDR2 encoded by the germline V gene are KGHSH and LQKENI. V and J are truncated by 0 bases and 0 bases respectively, leaving an intervening sequence of 15 bases. This clonotype was recorded at least ten times. The clone's antigen remains unknown. Base qualities are not provided; no much larger clone lies one nucleotide away.

Rearrangement joined TRBV18 to TRBJ2-4; the D gene assignment is perhaps TRBD1 or TRBD2, with each matching 6 bases. The sequence derives from a man younger than 35 who received the YFV17D yellow fever vaccine. The sample in question was PBMCs, obtained on the day of the yellow fever booster vaccination. The sequenced DNA: TGTGCCAGCTCACCACCGTTAACGGGGGCCCTAGCCAAAAACATTCAGTACTTC. It encodes CASSPPLTGALAKNIQYF.